These T cell receptor beta chains were read from a single sample in a study of OX40 agonist ivuxolimab in advanced cancers. The repertoire was sequenced with immunoSEQ multiplex PCR; TCRdb's copy has only in-frame clones and lacks some. Of nearly 90,000 clones listed, more than 75% were seen once; the top ten hold roughly 1.5%. Sequencing used CD4+ or CD8+ T cells sorted from blood, obtained in a trial of the OX40 agonist ivuxolimab. The receptors here all came from an adult with an advanced solid tumor such as melanoma, head and neck, liver or kidney cancer. The CDR3 runs from the conserved cysteine through the conserved F or W. The D gene is left open where the match is weak. The listing skips clone size in some rows; elsewhere it reads once, few, many or a size class.

j_gene,len,v_gene,abundance,d_gene,CDR3nt,CDR3aa
TRBJ2-7,13,TRBV7-2,NA,TRBD2,TGTGCCAGCATGCTAGCGGGGGGCTACGAGCAGTACTTC,CASMLAGGYEQYF
TRBJ2-5,14,TRBV6-5,once,NA,TGTGCCAGCAGTCAATCGGCCGTTGCAGGGTCCCAGTACTTC,CASSQSAVAGSQYF
TRBJ2-1,14,TRBV11-3,NA,NA,TGTGCCAGCAGCTTCGGGACCCCAGGAGGTGAGCAGTTCTTC,CASSFGTPGGEQFF
TRBJ2-7,11,TRBV20-1,few,NA,TGCAGTGCTCGCGGGACATACGAGCAGTACTTC,CSARGTYEQYF
TRBJ2-2,16,TRBV11-3,NA,NA,TGTGCCAGCAGCTCTAAATCAGGGTTTTTTGCCGGGGAGCTGTTTTTT,CASSSKSGFFAGELFF
TRBJ1-2,14,TRBV2,NA,NA,TGTGCCAGCAGTGATGAGGCGCCGGCCTTTGGCTACACCTTC,CASSDEAPAFGYTF
TRBJ2-3,16,TRBV7-8,NA,TRBD2,TGTGCCAGCAGCTCCAGACGAGCGGGAGCCACAGATACGCAGTATTTT,CASSSRRAGATDTQYF
TRBJ1-1,16,TRBV5-6,NA,NA,TGTGCCAGCAGATCACTGAGGGGCTGGGAGAACACTGAAGCTTTCTTT,CASRSLRGWENTEAFF
TRBJ1-2,14,TRBV5-1,NA,NA,TGCGCCAGCAGTGAGGTTTCAGGGAACTATGGCTACACCTTC,CASSEVSGNYGYTF
TRBJ1-1,14,TRBV6-1,few,NA,TGTGCCAGCAGTGTGGAGGGGGAGGGAACTGAAGCTTTCTTT,CASSVEGEGTEAFF
TRBJ2-1,14,TRBV5-3,once,NA,TGTGCCAGAAGCTTCCCCCGGATGGCGAAAAAGCAGTTCTTC,CARSFPRMAKKQFF
TRBJ2-3,18,TRBV4-2,NA,TRBD2,TGTGCCAGCAGCCAAGAGGGGACTAGCGGGGGGGGAAGAGATACGCAGTATTTT,CASSQEGTSGGGRDTQYF
TRBJ2-1,15,TRBV6-1,few,TRBD2,TGTGCCAGCACCTCGACTAGCGGGGGCTACAATGAGCAGTTCTTC,CASTSTSGGYNEQFF
TRBJ2-7,15,TRBV18,NA,NA,TGTGCCAGCTCACGGGCGGGCCAATCCACCTACGAGCAGTACTTC,CASSRAGQSTYEQYF
TRBJ2-1,12,TRBV19,NA,NA,TGTGCCAGTAGTATTGGGTACAATGAGCAGTTCTTC,CASSIGYNEQFF
TRBJ2-7,16,TRBV10-3,NA,NA,TGTGCCATCAGTGATCTGGCGGGTTCGAGCTCCCACGAGCAGTACTTC,CAISDLAGSSSHEQYF
TRBJ2-7,14,TRBV19,few,TRBD2,TGTGCCAGCCGGAGGACTAGCGGCTTCTACGAGCAGTACTTC,CASRRTSGFYEQYF
TRBJ2-5,15,TRBV4-1,NA,TRBD1,TGCGCCAGCAGCCAGGCGGACAGGGACCAAGAGACCCAGTACTTC,CASSQADRDQETQYF
TRBJ2-7,15,TRBV9,NA,TRBD1,TGTGCCAGCAGCCTTACAGGGGGTGGCGTTTCCGAGCAGTACTTC,CASSLTGGGVSEQYF
TRBJ2-5,15,TRBV2,NA,TRBD1,TGTGCCAGCAGTGAGAGATGGACAGGGAAAGAGACCCAGTACTTC,CASSERWTGKETQYF
TRBJ2-3,15,TRBV29-1,once,TRBD1,TGCAGCTCTCAGACAGGGGGCCGGTCGACAGATACGCAGTATTTT,CSSQTGGRSTDTQYF
TRBJ2-2,16,TRBV4-2,NA,TRBD2,TGTGCCAGCAGCCAAGGGACTAGCTTGAACACCGGGGAGCTGTTTTTT,CASSQGTSLNTGELFF
TRBJ1-5,16,TRBV7-8,NA,TRBD1,TGTGCCAGCAGCTTAGCCATGACAGGGGGCAGTCAGCCCCAGCATTTT,CASSLAMTGGSQPQHF
TRBJ1-4,15,TRBV6-5,NA,NA,TGTGCCAGCAGTCCGGACAGAGCAACTAATGAAAAACTGTTTTTT,CASSPDRATNEKLFF
TRBJ2-7,14,TRBV4-1,NA,TRBD1,TGCGCCAGCAGCCAAGATGCCGACAGGGACGAGCAGTACTTC,CASSQDADRDEQYF
TRBJ2-3,14,TRBV9,NA,TRBD1,TGTGCCAGCAGTACACAGGGGTACACAGATACGCAGTATTTT,CASSTQGYTDTQYF
TRBJ2-1,15,TRBV7-9,NA,NA,TGTGCCAGCGATGGGGGCGAGAGCTCCTACAATGAGCAGTTCTTC,CASDGGESSYNEQFF
TRBJ1-2,16,TRBV21-1,NA,NA,TGTGCCAGCAGCTCCCGGACCCCGAGCTCCGACTATGGCTACACCTTC,CASSSRTPSSDYGYTF
TRBJ1-4,16,TRBV7-8,NA,NA,TGTGCCAGCAGCGGACACTCGACGGTCATTAATGAAAAACTGTTTTTT,CASSGHSTVINEKLFF
TRBJ1-2,14,TRBV5-3,once,NA,TGTGCCAGCAACGCCTGGCAGGGGTATTTTGGCTACACCTTC,CASNAWQGYFGYTF
TRBJ1-2,12,TRBV2,few,TRBD1,TGTGCCAGCAGCGACAGGGGGGAAGGCTACACCTTC,CASSDRGEGYTF
TRBJ1-3,16,TRBV4-2,NA,NA,TGTGCCAGCAGCCAAGACTGGGCAGCTTCTGGAAACACCATATATTTT,CASSQDWAASGNTIYF
TRBJ1-3,15,TRBV28,NA,NA,TGTGCCAGCAGTTTATCCCCCAGCTCTGGAAACACCATATATTTT,CASSLSPSSGNTIYF
TRBJ2-2,13,TRBV7-3,NA,NA,TGTGCCAGCAGCTTGGGGGCCACCGGGGAGCTGTTTTTT,CASSLGATGELFF
TRBJ2-1,15,TRBV11-3,NA,TRBD2,TGTGCCAGCAGCCCCGGGACTAGCATGGGCAATGAGCAGTTCTTC,CASSPGTSMGNEQFF
TRBJ1-2,17,TRBV7-2,NA,NA,TGTGCCAGCAGCTCCTTGAGTTTGGGCACCGGTAACTATGGCTACACCTTC,CASSSLSLGTGNYGYTF
TRBJ2-7,16,TRBV23-1,NA,TRBD1,TGCGCCAGCAGTTCCCGAGCGGACAGGGCCGTTTACGAGCAGTACTTC,CASSSRADRAVYEQYF
TRBJ2-2,16,TRBV5-1,NA,TRBD2,TGCGCCAGCAGGACCGGGACTAGCGGGAGAGGCGGGGAGCTGTTTTTT,CASRTGTSGRGGELFF
TRBJ1-2,13,TRBV7-8,once,NA,TGTGCCAGCAGCTTAGCCCCCGGGGATGGCTACACCTTC,CASSLAPGDGYTF
TRBJ2-5,14,TRBV7-9,once,TRBD1,TGTGCCAGCAGCTTAGGGACAGGGTGGGAGACCCAGTACTTC,CASSLGTGWETQYF
TRBJ2-3,14,TRBV6-1,once,NA,TGTGCCAGCTCCGGGGCACCTAGCACAGATACGCAGTATTTT,CASSGAPSTDTQYF
TRBJ2-7,13,TRBV23-1,NA,NA,TGCGCCAGCAAAGGAGACAACTCCTACGAGCAGTACTTC,CASKGDNSYEQYF
TRBJ2-3,17,TRBV19,once,TRBD2,TGTGCCAGTAGGGCAGGGGGAACTAGCGGGAGGGCAGATACGCAGTATTTT,CASRAGGTSGRADTQYF
TRBJ2-1,19,TRBV2,once,TRBD2,TGTGCCAGCAGCCCCGTCAGGGGGACTAGCGGGGACTCCTACAATGAGCAGTTCTTC,CASSPVRGTSGDSYNEQFF
TRBJ2-5,13,TRBV29-1,few,NA,TGCAGCGCCGGGGTAGGTCCGGGAGAGACCCAGTACTTC,CSAGVGPGETQYF
TRBJ2-3,15,TRBV6-4,few,NA,TGTGCCAGCAGTGACTCGACGGGCTTTGAGGATACGCAGTATTTT,CASSDSTGFEDTQYF
TRBJ1-4,14,TRBV5-1,NA,NA,TGCGCCAGCAAACGGACAGCAACTAATGAAAAACTGTTTTTT,CASKRTATNEKLFF
TRBJ2-3,13,TRBV29-1,NA,NA,TGCAGCGTTGGGCCCGGGAACACAGATACGCAGTATTTT,CSVGPGNTDTQYF
TRBJ1-4,15,TRBV25-1,NA,TRBD1,TGTGCCAGCAGTGACCAACAGGGGTGGAGTGAAAAACTGTTTTTT,CASSDQQGWSEKLFF
TRBJ2-7,16,TRBV7-2,medium-sized,TRBD2,TGTGCCAGCAGCTTAGGGACTAGCGGGAGATCGGGCGAGCAGTACTTC,CASSLGTSGRSGEQYF
TRBJ2-4,14,TRBV18,few,NA,TGTGCCAGCTCGCCGGGGCTCCAGGGCAACATTCAGTACTTC,CASSPGLQGNIQYF
TRBJ2-7,13,TRBV7-9,NA,TRBD1,TGTGCCAGCAGCTTTGTCACAGGGGACGAGCAGTACTTC,CASSFVTGDEQYF
TRBJ2-3,15,TRBV7-9,once,TRBD2,TGTGCCAGCAGCTCACGGACTAGCGGGAGTGATACGCAGTATTTT,CASSSRTSGSDTQYF
TRBJ1-1,15,TRBV6-1,NA,NA,TGTGCCAGCAGCTCCCGCCGGGACGGCAACACTGAAGCTTTCTTT,CASSSRRDGNTEAFF
TRBJ2-1,15,TRBV9,few,TRBD2,TGTGCCAGCAGCGTACTAGCGGGTCTCTACAATGAGCAGTTCTTC,CASSVLAGLYNEQFF
TRBJ2-1,16,TRBV7-2,NA,NA,TGTGCCAGCAGCCCGCCGCGGAACAGTCTTTACAATGAGCAGTTCTTC,CASSPPRNSLYNEQFF